This TCR beta chain was obtained from a study of immune heterogeneity within non-small cell lung tumors. Samples each supplied about 600 ng of bulk tumor genomic DNA as template. Several far-apart biopsies were taken per primary tumor during surgery. With untreated, newly diagnosed non-small cell lung cancer, the patients went on to undergo curative surgery. Multiplex PCR with 32 V and 13 J primers amplified TCR beta CDR3. From the multiplex PCR reads, TCRdb called clonotypes with MiXCR, one entry per CDR3 protein. The data hold approximately 4,300 distinct CDR3 sequences, with 27% observed a single time. There are 16 residues in the CDR3. CDR1 is SGHVS and CDR2 is FQNEAQ in the germline V gene. As regards this clonotype: A much bigger clone sits one base away, suggesting this may be a read error.

The sequenced sample was lung tumor tissue. This receptor was obtained from a man in his 60s with non-small cell lung cancer. V gene TRBV7-8 combines with J gene TRBJ2-7; 9 bases match TRBD1. The CDR3 DNA reads as TGTGCCAGCAGCTTATCAAGAGGGGACAGGGCCTACGAGAAGTACTTC. Translating gives CASSLSRGDRAYEKYF. The whole variable domain, filled in from reference TRBV7-8 and TRBJ2-7, reads GAGVSQSPRYKVAKRGQDVALRCDPISGHVSLFWYQQALGQGPEFLTYFQNEAQLDKSGLPSDRFFAERPEGSVSTLKIQRTQQEDSAVYLCASSLSRGDRAYEKYFGPGTRLTVT.